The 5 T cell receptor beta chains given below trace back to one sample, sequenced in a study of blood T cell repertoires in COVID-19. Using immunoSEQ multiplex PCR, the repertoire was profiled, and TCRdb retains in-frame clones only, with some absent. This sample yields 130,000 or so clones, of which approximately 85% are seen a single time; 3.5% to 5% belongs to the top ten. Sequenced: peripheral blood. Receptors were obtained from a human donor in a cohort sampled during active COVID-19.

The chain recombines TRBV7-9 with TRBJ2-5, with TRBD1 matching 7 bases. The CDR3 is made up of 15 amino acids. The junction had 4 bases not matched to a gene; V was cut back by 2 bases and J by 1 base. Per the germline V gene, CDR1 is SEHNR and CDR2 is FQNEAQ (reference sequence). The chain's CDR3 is CASSLLAGGQETQYF. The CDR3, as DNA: TGTGCCAGCAGCTTACTGGCAGGGGGCCAAGAGACCCAGTACTTC.

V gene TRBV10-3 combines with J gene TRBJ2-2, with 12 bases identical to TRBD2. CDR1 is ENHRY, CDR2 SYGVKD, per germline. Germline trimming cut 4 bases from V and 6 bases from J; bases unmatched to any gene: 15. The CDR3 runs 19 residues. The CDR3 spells CAISGHPRGLAGGPGELFF. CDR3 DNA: TGTGCCATCAGTGGACACCCCCGTGGGCTAGCGGGAGGGCCCGGGGAGCTGTTTTTT.

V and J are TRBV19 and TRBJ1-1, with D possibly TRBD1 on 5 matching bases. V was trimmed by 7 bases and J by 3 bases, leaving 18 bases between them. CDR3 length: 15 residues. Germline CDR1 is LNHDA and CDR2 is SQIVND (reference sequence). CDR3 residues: CASINRGFRDTEAFF. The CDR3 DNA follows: TGTGCCAGTATCAATAGGGGATTCAGGGACACTGAAGCTTTCTTT.

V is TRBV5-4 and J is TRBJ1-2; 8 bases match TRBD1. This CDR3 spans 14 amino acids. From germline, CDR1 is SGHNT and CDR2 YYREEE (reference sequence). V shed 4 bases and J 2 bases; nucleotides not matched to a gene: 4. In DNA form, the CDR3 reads TGTGCCAGCAGCGAGAGACAGGGGAACTATGGCTACACCTTC. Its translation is CASSERQGNYGYTF.

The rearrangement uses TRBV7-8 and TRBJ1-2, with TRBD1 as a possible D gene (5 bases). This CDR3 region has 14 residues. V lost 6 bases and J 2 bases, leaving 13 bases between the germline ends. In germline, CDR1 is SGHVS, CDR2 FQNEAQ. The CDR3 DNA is TGTGCCAGCAGTCCAACGGACAAAAACTATGGCTACACCTTC. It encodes CASSPTDKNYGYTF.